This T cell receptor beta chain stems from a study of T cells in localized non-small cell lung cancer. V shed 0 bases and J shed 6 bases, with 8 bases lying between them. CDR1 is SGHAT and CDR2 is FQNNGV in the germline V gene. This CDR3 has 13 residues. About this clone: Its specificity is not known.

This table comes from immunoSEQ multiplex PCR, and its TCRdb copy is limited to in-frame clones, with some not included. The sample includes 40,000 to 65,000 clones, more than 85% of them seen just once. Points from the study as a whole: A median approximately 59 of the top 100 tumor clones appeared in adjacent lung. The highest T cell clonality was in uninvolved adjacent lung, above tumor.

The chain carries TRBV11-2 and TRBJ1-2, with a weak D call TRBD1 (5 bases). The origin of this receptor is a female donor with stage II lung adenocarcinoma. The sequencing here drew on PBMCs, taken before any cancer treatment. CDR3 nucleotides: TGTGCCAGCAGCTTAGAGCAGGGACATGGCTACACCTTC. Translated, it gives CASSLEQGHGYTF.